This paragraph covers one T cell receptor beta chain sequence. Its antigen is not known. Cells sorted as Tregs were CD4+, CD25+ and CD127-/low. V was clipped by 7 bases and J by 3 bases; unmatched bases: 16. This CDR3 is built from 17 residues. Germline CDR1 SGHDT, CDR2 YYEEEE. Points from the study as a whole: The larger cohort examined one V-J beta rearrangement, not whole repertoires. Tumor Tregs overlapped most with tumor, then blood, naive CD4+ cells. The TCR gene usage of tumor memory CD4+ T cells clustered together with blood and lymph node memory CD4+ cells and with lymph node naive CD4+ cells.

Semi-nested PCR with Nested Universal Primer A followed constant-region reverse priming of full-length variable regions. TCRdb redid the calling of the 5' RACE reads with MiXCR, one entry per CDR3 protein. Among approximately 40,000 distinct CDR3 sequences listed, 22% were seen once. This sequence joins TRBV5-6 and TRBJ1-1, with 9 bases identical to TRBD1. This clonotype was sampled from a female donor with breast cancer. Source material: Tregs sorted from blood. The CDR3 spells CASGGWTGEGWYTEAFF. The CDR3 coding sequence is TGTGCCAGCGGAGGCTGGACAGGGGAAGGTTGGTACACTGAAGCTTTCTTT. The whole variable domain, remainder taken from reference TRBV5-6 and TRBJ1-1, is DAGVTQSPTHLIKTRGQQVTLRCSPKSGHDTVSWYQQALGQGPQFIFQYYEEEERQRGNFPDRFSGHQFPNYSSELNVNALLLGDSALYLCASGGWTGEGWYTEAFFGQGTRLTVV.